The present T cell receptor beta chain was sequenced within a study of blood T cell repertoires in COVID-19. Study background: COVID-19 samples from acute and convalescent phases originated in the United States, Italy and Spain. T cells, B-cell-depleted T cells, or PBMCs provided the cDNA or gDNA that served as material.

In the source study's methods: Reference gene primer amplification gave nucleated cell count estimates. Only in-frame clones appear in the TCRdb table, and some are missing; sequencing was by immunoSEQ multiplex PCR. Clonal size and the V and J genes are those of that table, whereas D and trimming came from the DNA. This table holds tens of thousands of clones, 70% to 75% found once. The length of the CDR3 is 15 residues. CDR1 SGHTA and CDR2 FQGNSA come from the germline V gene. Trimming removed 4 bases from V and 3 bases from J; junction bases left unmatched: 2. The V call is TRBV7-2, the J call TRBJ2-5, with 13 bases fitting TRBD2. The clonotype was recovered from a woman between 45 and 65 years old with active or convalescent COVID-19. The sequenced sample was peripheral blood. The chain's CDR3 is CASSSGTSGKETQYF. In DNA, the CDR3 is TGTGCCAGCAGCTCAGGGACTAGCGGGAAAGAGACCCAGTACTTC.